Shown below are 27 T cell receptor beta chains from a single sample sequenced in a study of identical twins. MiXCR, applied by TCRdb to the 5' RACE reads, yields one record per CDR3 protein. The sample holds 500,000 to 550,000 distinct CDR3 sequences, 20% to 25% seen once. These data were also filed under a second study, of yellow fever vaccine responses in identical twins.

Sample: CD4+ T cells sorted from blood. The receptor source for this set is a woman aged 18-29 years in good health.

This clonotype showed up just a few times. The chain recombines TRBV2 with TRBJ1-6; the D is unclear. Per the germline V gene, CDR1 is SNHLY and CDR2 is FYNNEI. The CDR3 is 14 residues long. Trimming removed 8 bases at V and 9 bases at J, with 17 bases between. The CDR3 protein is CASHLRQQSSPLHF. In DNA, the CDR3 is TGTGCCAGCCACCTCCGGCAGCAAAGTTCACCCCTCCACTTT.

The genes are TRBV3-1 and TRBJ2-1, with TRBD1 matching 7 bases. V shed 1 base, J shed 1 base, and the junction held 1 base outside the gene matches. The CDR3 is 15 amino acids. From germline, CDR1 is LGHDT and CDR2 YNNKEL (reference sequence). CDR3 residues: CASSQVQGSYNEQFF. The CDR3 nucleotides read TGTGCCAGCAGCCAAGTACAGGGGTCCTACAATGAGCAGTTCTTC.

V gene TRBV2 combines with J gene TRBJ2-6; no clear D gene. CDR1 and CDR2 (germline): SNHLY, FYNNEI. There are 16 residues in the CDR3. V lost 5 bases to trimming and J lost 0 bases, with 11 bases between them. The CDR3 here is CASSRTQYSGANVLTF. The CDR3 DNA sequence: TGTGCCAGCAGTCGTACTCAGTACTCTGGGGCCAACGTCCTGACTTTC.

Many counts were recorded for this clonotype. The chain joins TRBV12-3 or TRBV12-4 to TRBJ2-1; 7 nucleotides match TRBD1. The CDR3 loop spans 15 amino acids. Trimming at V came to 1 base and at J to 8 bases, leaving 8 bases not matched to a gene. As DNA, the CDR3 is TGTGCCAGCAGTTTAGGAGGGAGCCAGGGGGATGAGCAGTTCTTC. Protein: CASSLGGSQGDEQFF.

V is TRBV3-1 and J is TRBJ1-1; D unclear. Germline assignment: CDR1 LGHDT and CDR2 YNNKEL (reference sequence). V shed 1 base and J shed 0 bases, with 12 bases lying between them. The CDR3 sequence is 16 residues long. The chain's CDR3 is CASSQVRHSLNTEAFF. The CDR3 DNA reads as TGTGCCAGCAGCCAAGTACGACACTCTTTGAACACTGAAGCTTTCTTT. Full variable domain (remainder filled in from reference TRBV3-1 and TRBJ1-1): DTAVSQTPKYLVTQMGNDKSIKCEQNLGHDTMYWYKQDSKKFLKIMFSYNNKELIINETVPNRFSPKSPDKAHLNLHINSLELGDSAVYFCASSQVRHSLNTEAFFGQGTRLTVV.

The J gene is TRBJ1-1, the V gene TRBV10-3; 7 nucleotides align to TRBD1. The V gene's germline CDR1 is ENHRY and CDR2 SYGVKD. Trimming removed 4 bases from V and 1 base from J; junction bases left unmatched: 6. The CDR3 is 15 residues long. The CDR3 region has the DNA TGTGCCATCAGTGTCGGGGGACAGAAGAACACTGAAGCTTTCTTT. Protein product: CAISVGGQKNTEAFF.

This clonotype has just a few counts. The chain has TRBV12-3 or TRBV12-4 and TRBJ2-4, with D perhaps TRBD1 (5 bases). Trimming pared 3 bases from V and 1 base from J, leaving 7 bases between. This CDR3 contains 14 residues. In DNA, the CDR3 is TGTGCCAGCAGTTTGACAGAGGCCAAAAACATTCAGTACTTC. Encoded protein: CASSLTEAKNIQYF.

This chain joins TRBV7-2 and TRBJ2-1, with a weak D call TRBD2 (6 bases). The CDR3 is 13 residues long. Deletions cut 5 bases from V and 6 bases from J, with 11 bases between. From germline, CDR1 is SGHTA and CDR2 FQGNSA. The CDR3 DNA is TGTGCCAGCAGCCCGGGACTGATCAATGAGCAGTTCTTC. It encodes CASSPGLINEQFF.

In its sample, this clonotype was seen a few times. The chain couples TRBV29-1 to TRBJ2-7; TRBD2 matches at 10 bases. Per germline, CDR1 SQVTM and CDR2 ANQGSEA. The length of the CDR3 is 12 residues. V lost 5 bases to trimming and J lost 6 bases; unmatched junction nucleotides: 4. The CDR3 nucleotides read TGCAGCGTTAGCGGGGGGGGGATCGAGCAGTACTTC. Translation: CSVSGGGIEQYF.

This clonotype was picked up a small number of times. The V gene is TRBV20-1, the J gene TRBJ2-7; TRBD2 matches 14 bases. CDR1 and CDR2 (germline): DFQATT, SNEGSKA (reference sequence). With V trimmed by 6 bases and J by 0 bases, 10 bases remained unmatched. CDR3 size: 17 residues. The CDR3 spells CSAHPGTSGSSSYEQYF. CDR3 DNA: TGCAGTGCCCACCCCGGGACTAGCGGGAGCTCCTCCTACGAGCAGTACTTC.

The chain has TRBV6-5 and TRBJ1-1, with TRBD1 as a possible D gene (5 bases). The CDR3 is 15 amino acids. Germline V gene sequence: CDR1 MNHEY, CDR2 SVGAGI. V lost 4 bases, J lost 1 base, and 13 bases lay in between. The CDR3 nucleotides read TGTGCCAGCAGTTCCACACAGGTAACGAACACTGAAGCTTTCTTT. It specifies CASSSTQVTNTEAFF.

This clonotype was seen many times. One end of the junction does not line up with germline, which may come from a read error. The rearrangement uses TRBV5-1 and TRBJ2-2, with TRBD1 matching over 9 bases. The CDR3 is 15 residues long. Germline V lookup: CDR1 SGHRS, CDR2 YFSETQ. The CDR3 reads CASSLTGGNTGELFF. CDR3 nucleotide sequence: TGTGCCAGCAGCCTGACAGGGGGAAACACCGGGGAGCTGTTTTTT.

V usage is TRBV9 and J usage is TRBJ2-3, with TRBD1 as a possible D gene (6 bases). The CDR3 consists of 15 residues. V gave up 4 bases and J gave up 2 bases, with 14 bases separating them. Germline CDR1 reads SGDLS; CDR2 reads YYNGEE. CDR3 bases: TGTGCCAGCAGCTCCAACGGACAGTCCACAGATACGCAGTATTTT. This codes for CASSSNGQSTDTQYF.

The chain joins TRBV7-9 to TRBJ1-1, with D tentatively TRBD1 (6 bases). Trimming took 3 bases from V and 6 from J, leaving 14 bases between them. Germline V gives CDR1 SEHNR, CDR2 FQNEAQ (reference sequence). This CDR3 is built from 14 residues. CDR3 sequence (DNA): TGTGCCAGCAGCTTGGAACAGGGTCCTTCTGAAGCTTTCTTT. Amino acids: CASSLEQGPSEAFF.

This clonotype was found a few times. The V call is TRBV29-1, the J call TRBJ2-6; D unresolved. From germline, CDR1 is SQVTM and CDR2 ANQGSEA. Trimming removed 3 bases from V and 4 bases from J, with 10 bases in between. The CDR3 contains 14 residues. CDR3 protein: CSVETRSGANVLTF. The CDR3 coding sequence is TGCAGCGTTGAGACCCGTTCCGGGGCCAACGTCCTGACTTTC.

The rearrangement links TRBV20-1 to TRBJ2-5, with D maybe TRBD1 (6 bases). V was cut by 3 bases and J by 5 bases, with 13 bases left in between. The CDR3 sequence is 13 residues long. Germline assignment: CDR1 DFQATT and CDR2 SNEGSKA (reference sequence). CDR3: CSASRQGTETQYF. The DNA for the CDR3 is TGCAGTGCTAGTAGGCAGGGGACGGAGACCCAGTACTTC.

This clonotype was seen only a few times. The V gene is TRBV2, the J gene TRBJ2-1, with 12 bases matching TRBD2. From germline, CDR1 is SNHLY and CDR2 FYNNEI. V trimming: 4 bases; J trimming: 10 bases; junction bases outside the gene matches: 11. The CDR3 runs to 16 residues. CDR3 in DNA: TGTGCCAGCAGTGGCAGGACTAGCGGGATTGTCGGCGAGCAGTTCTTC. Translation: CASSGRTSGIVGEQFF. Supplemented by reference TRBV2 and TRBJ2-1, the full variable domain reads EPEVTQTPSHQVTQMGQEVILRCVPISNHLYFYWYRQILGQKVEFLVSFYNNEISEKSEIFDDQFSVERPDGSNFTLKIRSTKLEDSAMYFCASSGRTSGIVGEQFFGPGTRLTVL.

This clonotype was seen repeatedly, ten times or more. The J gene is TRBJ2-2, the V gene TRBV11-2; 7 bases map to TRBD1. With V trimmed by 5 bases and J by 1 base, 4 bases remained unmatched. The CDR3 consists of 15 residues. Germline V gene data show CDR1 as SGHAT and CDR2 as FQNNGV. The CDR3: CASSPRQGNTGELFF. In DNA, the CDR3 is TGTGCCAGCAGCCCCCGACAGGGGAACACCGGGGAGCTGTTTTTT. Full variable domain (rest looked up from reference TRBV11-2 and TRBJ2-2): EAGVAQSPRYKIIEKRQSVAFWCNPISGHATLYWYQQILGQGPKLLIQFQNNGVVDDSQLPKDRFSAERLKGVDSTLKIQPAKLEDSAVYLCASSPRQGNTGELFFGEGSRLTVL.

The chain employs TRBV24-1 and TRBJ1-1, with D perhaps matching TRBD1 (5 bases). CDR3 length equals 15 residues. V was cut by 10 bases and J by 0 bases, with 17 bases left in between. Germline CDR1 and CDR2: KGHDR and SFDVKD. In DNA form, the CDR3 reads TGTGCCACACGGCGAGGGGCAGGTTTGAACACTGAAGCTTTCTTT. It is translated as CATRRGAGLNTEAFF.

The chain recombines TRBV5-1 with TRBJ2-1; 7 bases align to TRBD2. With 3 bases clipped from V and 10 bases from J, the junction kept 4 bases outside the gene matches. CDR1 is SGHRS and CDR2 is YFSETQ in the germline V gene. CDR3 length: 12 amino acids. This CDR3 is CASSSSGMEQFF. The CDR3 DNA is TGCGCCAGCAGCTCTAGCGGAATGGAGCAGTTCTTC.

This clonotype was seen only a few times. The V call is TRBV12-3 or TRBV12-4, the J call TRBJ1-3, with TRBD1 as a possible D gene (5 bases). This CDR3 is 16 amino acids long. V lost 7 bases to trimming and J lost 1 base, with 17 bases between them. CDR3 residues: CASTALAWGSGNTIYF. The DNA of the CDR3 is TGTGCCAGCACCGCCCTAGCGTGGGGGTCTGGAAACACCATATATTTT.

The chain uses TRBV12-3 or TRBV12-4 and TRBJ1-1, with a possible D match to TRBD1 (6 bases). V lost 3 bases, J lost 4 bases, and 9 bases lay in between. The CDR3 runs to 13 residues. The CDR3 sequence: CASSFTGPTEAFF. In DNA, the CDR3 is TGTGCCAGCAGTTTCACAGGGCCCACTGAAGCTTTCTTT.

This clonotype was observed many times. The junction does not match germline at one end; this may be a read error. The chain carries TRBV5-1 and TRBJ1-2; D is ambiguous. The CDR3 has 12 amino acids. Germline V gene lookup returns CDR1 SGHRS and CDR2 YFSETQ. The CDR3 coding sequence is TGTGCCAGCAGTTTAGATAACTATGGCTACACCTTC. Protein product: CASSLDNYGYTF.

The chain couples TRBV3-1 to TRBJ2-5; D gene ambiguous. Trimming pared 1 base from V and 5 bases from J, leaving 8 bases between. Germline CDR1 LGHDT, CDR2 YNNKEL (reference sequence). This CDR3 comprises 13 residues. CDR3 region: CASSQGAGETQYF. In DNA form, the CDR3 reads TGTGCCAGCAGCCAAGGTGCTGGGGAGACCCAGTACTTC.

The sample holds a few counts of this clonotype. The chain links TRBV28 to TRBJ1-2, with 9 bases matching TRBD1. There are 12 residues in the CDR3. Germline CDR1 and CDR2: MDHEN and SYDVKM. V gave up 6 bases and J gave up 10 bases; unmatched junction bases: 6. The DNA of the CDR3 is TGTGCCAGCAGCGTGGGACAGGGAGTCTACACCTTC. Protein product: CASSVGQGVYTF.

Only a few counts were recorded for this clonotype. The V gene is TRBV6-2 or TRBV6-3, the J gene TRBJ2-2; TRBD2 matches 12 bases. The trim removed 6 bases at V and 0 bases at J, leaving 5 bases unmatched. The CDR3 loop spans 17 amino acids. Per germline, CDR1 MNHEY and CDR2 SVGEGT. CDR3 region: CASRRLAGATNTGELFF. CDR3 sequence (DNA): TGTGCCAGCAGAAGACTAGCGGGGGCCACGAACACCGGGGAGCTGTTTTTT.

This clonotype was recorded a few times. The chain carries TRBV29-1 and TRBJ2-3, with 8 nucleotides matching TRBD2. The CDR3 runs to 13 residues. The V gene end was trimmed by 6 bases and the J gene end by 3 bases; junction bases not matched to a gene: 5. Germline CDR1 reads SQVTM; CDR2 reads ANQGSEA. In DNA, the CDR3 is TGCAGCGTAGACGGGGGGGGGACAGATACGCAGTATTTT. This codes for CSVDGGGTDTQYF.